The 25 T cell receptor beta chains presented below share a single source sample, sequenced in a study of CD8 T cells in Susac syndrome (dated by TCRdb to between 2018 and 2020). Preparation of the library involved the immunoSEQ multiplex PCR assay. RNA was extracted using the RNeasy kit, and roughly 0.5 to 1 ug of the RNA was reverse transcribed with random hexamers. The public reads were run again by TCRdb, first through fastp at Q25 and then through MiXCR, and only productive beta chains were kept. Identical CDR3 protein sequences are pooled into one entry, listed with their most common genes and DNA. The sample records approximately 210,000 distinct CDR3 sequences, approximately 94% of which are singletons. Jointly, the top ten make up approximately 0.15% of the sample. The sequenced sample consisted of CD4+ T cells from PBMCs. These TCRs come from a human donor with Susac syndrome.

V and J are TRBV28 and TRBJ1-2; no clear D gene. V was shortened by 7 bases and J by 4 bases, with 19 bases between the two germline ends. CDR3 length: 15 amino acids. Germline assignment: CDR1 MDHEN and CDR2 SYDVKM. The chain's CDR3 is CASTPSGELFYGYTF. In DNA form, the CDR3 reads TGTGCCAGCACCCCTAGCGGGGAGCTTTTCTATGGCTACACCTTC.

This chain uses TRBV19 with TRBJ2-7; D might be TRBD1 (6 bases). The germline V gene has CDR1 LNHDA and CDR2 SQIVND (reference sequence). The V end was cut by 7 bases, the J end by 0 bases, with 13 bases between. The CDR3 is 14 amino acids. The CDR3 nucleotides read TGTGCCAGTAATCGAAAGACAGGCTCCTACGAGCAGTACTTC. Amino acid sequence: CASNRKTGSYEQYF.

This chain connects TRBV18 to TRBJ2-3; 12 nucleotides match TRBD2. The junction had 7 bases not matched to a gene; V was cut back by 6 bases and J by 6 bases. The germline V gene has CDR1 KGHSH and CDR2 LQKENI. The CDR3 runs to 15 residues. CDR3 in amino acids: CASSPAGTSGDTQYF. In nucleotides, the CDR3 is TGTGCCAGCTCGCCGGCCGGGACTAGCGGGGATACGCAGTATTTT.

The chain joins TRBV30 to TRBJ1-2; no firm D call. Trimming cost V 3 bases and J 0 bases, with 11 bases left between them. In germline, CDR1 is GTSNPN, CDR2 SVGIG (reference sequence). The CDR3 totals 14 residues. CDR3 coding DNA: TGTGCCTGGAGGAAGGGAGCCTCTAACTATGGCTACACCTTC. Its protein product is CAWRKGASNYGYTF.

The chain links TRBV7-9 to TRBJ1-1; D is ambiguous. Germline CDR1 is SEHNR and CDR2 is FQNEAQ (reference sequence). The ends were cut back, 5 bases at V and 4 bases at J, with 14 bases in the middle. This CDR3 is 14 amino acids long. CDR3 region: CASSADRLITEAFF. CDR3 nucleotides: TGTGCCAGCAGCGCGGATCGACTGATCACTGAAGCTTTCTTT.

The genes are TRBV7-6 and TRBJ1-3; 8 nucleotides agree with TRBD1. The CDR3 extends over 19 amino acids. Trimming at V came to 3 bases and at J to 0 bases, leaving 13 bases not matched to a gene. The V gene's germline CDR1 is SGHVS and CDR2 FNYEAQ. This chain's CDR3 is CASSFIQGESKSSGNTIYF. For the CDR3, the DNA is TGTGCCAGCAGCTTCATACAGGGGGAATCCAAAAGCTCTGGAAACACCATATATTTT.

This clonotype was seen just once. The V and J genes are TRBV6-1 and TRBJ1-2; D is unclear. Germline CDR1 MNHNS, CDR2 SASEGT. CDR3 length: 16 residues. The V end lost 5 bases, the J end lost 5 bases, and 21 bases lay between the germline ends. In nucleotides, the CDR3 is TGTGCCAGCAGTAAGGACGCCAGGCAGGAGGAGTATGGCTACACCTTC. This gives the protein CASSKDARQEEYGYTF.

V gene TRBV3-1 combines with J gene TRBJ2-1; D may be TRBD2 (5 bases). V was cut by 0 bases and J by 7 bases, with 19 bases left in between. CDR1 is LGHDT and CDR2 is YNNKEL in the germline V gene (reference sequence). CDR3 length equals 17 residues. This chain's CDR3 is CASSQDPGAFRGNEQFF. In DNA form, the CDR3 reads TGTGCCAGCAGCCAAGATCCAGGCGCCTTTCGAGGGAATGAGCAGTTCTTC.

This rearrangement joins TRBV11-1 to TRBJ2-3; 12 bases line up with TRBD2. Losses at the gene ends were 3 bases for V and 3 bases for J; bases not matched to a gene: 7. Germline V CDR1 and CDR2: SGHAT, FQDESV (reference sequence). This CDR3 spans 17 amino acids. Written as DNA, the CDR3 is TGTGCCAGCAGCTTGGCGAGACTAGCGGGGGTGACAGATACGCAGTATTTT. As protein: CASSLARLAGVTDTQYF.

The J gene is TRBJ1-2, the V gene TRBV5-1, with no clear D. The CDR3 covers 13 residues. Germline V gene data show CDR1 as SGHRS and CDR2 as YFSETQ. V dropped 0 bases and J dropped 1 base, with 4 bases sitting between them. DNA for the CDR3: TGCGCCAGCAGCTTGGCAGTTAACTATGGCTACACCTTC. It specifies CASSLAVNYGYTF.

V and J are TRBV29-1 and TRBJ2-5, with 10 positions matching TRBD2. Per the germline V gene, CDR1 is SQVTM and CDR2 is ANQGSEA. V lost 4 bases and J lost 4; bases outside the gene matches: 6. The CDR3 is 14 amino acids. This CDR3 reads CSVVSGGARETQYF. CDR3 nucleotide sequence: TGCAGCGTTGTCAGCGGGGGGGCCCGAGAGACCCAGTACTTC.

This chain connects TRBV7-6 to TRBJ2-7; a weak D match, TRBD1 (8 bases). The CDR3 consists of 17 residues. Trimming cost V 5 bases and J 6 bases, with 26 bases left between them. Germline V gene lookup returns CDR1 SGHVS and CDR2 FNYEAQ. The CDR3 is CASSPASGQGGFREQYF. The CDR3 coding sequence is TGTGCCAGCAGCCCGGCGTCTGGACAGGGAGGGTTTCGCGAGCAGTACTTC. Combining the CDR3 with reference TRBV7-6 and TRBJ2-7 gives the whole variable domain GAGVSQSPRYKVTKRGQDVALRCDPISGHVSLYWYRQALGQGPEFLTYFNYEAQQDKSGLPNDRFSAERPEGSISTLTIQRTEQRDSAMYRCASSPASGQGGFREQYFGPGTRLTVT.

The CDR3 nucleotides read TGCAGCGCCGAGACAGGGAGGGATCAGCCCCAGCATTTT. It translates to CSAETGRDQPQHF. V gene TRBV29-1 combines with J gene TRBJ1-5; 7 nucleotides align to TRBD1. This CDR3 comprises 13 residues. Germline values: CDR1 SQVTM, CDR2 ANQGSEA. V dropped 7 bases and J dropped 5; count of bases not matched to a gene: 8.

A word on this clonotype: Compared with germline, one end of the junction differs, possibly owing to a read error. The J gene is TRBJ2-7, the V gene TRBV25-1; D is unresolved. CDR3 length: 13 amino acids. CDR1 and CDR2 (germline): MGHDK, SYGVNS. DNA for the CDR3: TGTGCCAGCAGGGGCCAGAACTCCTACGAGGAGTACTTC. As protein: CASRGQNSYEEYF.

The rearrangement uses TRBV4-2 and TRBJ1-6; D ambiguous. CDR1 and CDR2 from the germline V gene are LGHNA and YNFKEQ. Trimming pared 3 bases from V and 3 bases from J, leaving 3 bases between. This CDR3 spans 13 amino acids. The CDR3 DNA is TGTGCCAGCAGCCAGAACTATAATTCACCCCTCCACTTT. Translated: CASSQNYNSPLHF.

The CDR3 spells CASSQESGRSEAFF. As DNA, the CDR3 is TGTGCCAGCAGCCAAGAATCCGGGAGGAGTGAAGCTTTCTTT. This chain connects TRBV4-2 to TRBJ1-1, with no clear D. This CDR3 spans 14 amino acids. The germline CDR1 and CDR2 sequences are LGHNA and YNFKEQ. V lost 0 bases and J 7 bases, leaving 12 bases between the germline ends.

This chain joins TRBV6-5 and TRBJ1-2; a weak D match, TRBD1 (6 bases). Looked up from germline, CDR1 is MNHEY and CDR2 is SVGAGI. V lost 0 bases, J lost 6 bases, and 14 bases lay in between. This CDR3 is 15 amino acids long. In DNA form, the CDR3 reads TGTGCCAGCAGTTACTCGGAGGCAGGGGTTAATGGCTACACCTTC. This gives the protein CASSYSEAGVNGYTF.

The CDR3 DNA follows: TGTGCCAGCTCACCTGCGGGGGAGAGTACTGAAGCTTTCTTT. Protein product: CASSPAGESTEAFF. The chain has TRBV18 and TRBJ1-1; D might be TRBD1 (5 bases). Looked up from germline, CDR1 is KGHSH and CDR2 is LQKENI. Trimming pared 3 bases from V and 5 bases from J, leaving 13 bases between. This CDR3 has 14 amino acids.

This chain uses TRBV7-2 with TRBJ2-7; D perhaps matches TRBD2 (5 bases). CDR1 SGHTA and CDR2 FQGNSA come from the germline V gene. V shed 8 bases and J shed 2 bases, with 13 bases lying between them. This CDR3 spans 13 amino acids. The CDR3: CASGFTGAYEQYF. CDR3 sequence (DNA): TGTGCCAGCGGGTTCACCGGGGCCTACGAGCAGTACTTC.

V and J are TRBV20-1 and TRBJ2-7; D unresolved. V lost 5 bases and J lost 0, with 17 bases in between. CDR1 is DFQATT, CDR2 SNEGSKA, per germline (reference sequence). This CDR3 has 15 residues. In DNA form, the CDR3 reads TGCAGTGCTGGAGCTGCGTTGATGAGCTCCTACGAGCAGTACTTC. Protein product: CSAGAALMSSYEQYF.

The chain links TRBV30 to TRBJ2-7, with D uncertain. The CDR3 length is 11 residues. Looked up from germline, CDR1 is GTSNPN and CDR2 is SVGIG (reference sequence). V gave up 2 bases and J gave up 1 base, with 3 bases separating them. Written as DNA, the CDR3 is TGTGCCTGGAGTACGTCCTACGAGCAGTACTTC. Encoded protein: CAWSTSYEQYF.

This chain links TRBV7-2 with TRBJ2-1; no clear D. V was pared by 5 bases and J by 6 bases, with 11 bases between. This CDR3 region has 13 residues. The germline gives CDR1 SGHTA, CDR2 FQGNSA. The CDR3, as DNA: TGTGCCAGCAGCCCAATCAGAGGCAATGAGCAGTTCTTC. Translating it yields CASSPIRGNEQFF.

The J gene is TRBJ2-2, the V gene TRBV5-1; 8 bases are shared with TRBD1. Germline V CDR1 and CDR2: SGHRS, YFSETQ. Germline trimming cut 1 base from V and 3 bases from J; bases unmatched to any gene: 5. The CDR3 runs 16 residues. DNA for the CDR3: TGCGCCAGCAGCTTGACTATGACAGGGGACACCGGGGAGCTGTTTTTT. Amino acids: CASSLTMTGDTGELFF.

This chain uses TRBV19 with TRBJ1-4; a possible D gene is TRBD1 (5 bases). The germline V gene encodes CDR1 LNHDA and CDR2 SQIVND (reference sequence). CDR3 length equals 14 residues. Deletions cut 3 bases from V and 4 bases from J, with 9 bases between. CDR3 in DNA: TGTGCCAGTAGTATCCGCGGGGGTAATGAAAAACTGTTTTTT. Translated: CASSIRGGNEKLFF.

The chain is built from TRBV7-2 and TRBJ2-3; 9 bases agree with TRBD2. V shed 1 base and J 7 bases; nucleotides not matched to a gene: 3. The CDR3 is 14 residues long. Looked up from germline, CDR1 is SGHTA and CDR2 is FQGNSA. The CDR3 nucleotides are TGTGCCAGCAGCTTAGGCCTAGCGGGATATACGCAGTATTTT. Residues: CASSLGLAGYTQYF.